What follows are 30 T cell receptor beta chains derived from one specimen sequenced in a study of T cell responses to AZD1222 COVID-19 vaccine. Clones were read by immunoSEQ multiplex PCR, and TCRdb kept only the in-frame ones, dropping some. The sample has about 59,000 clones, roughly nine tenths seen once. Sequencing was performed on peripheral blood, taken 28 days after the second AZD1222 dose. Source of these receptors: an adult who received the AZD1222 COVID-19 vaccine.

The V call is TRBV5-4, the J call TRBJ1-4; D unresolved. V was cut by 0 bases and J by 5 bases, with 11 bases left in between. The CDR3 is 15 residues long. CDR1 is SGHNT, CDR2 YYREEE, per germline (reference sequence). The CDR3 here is CASSLVGMGNEKLFF. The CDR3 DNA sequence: TGTGCCAGCAGCTTGGTCGGGATGGGGAATGAAAAACTGTTTTTT.

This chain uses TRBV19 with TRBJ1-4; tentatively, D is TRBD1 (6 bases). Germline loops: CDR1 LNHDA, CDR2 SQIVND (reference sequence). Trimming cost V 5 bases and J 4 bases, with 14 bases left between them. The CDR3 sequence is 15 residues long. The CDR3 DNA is TGTGCCAGTAGTTCAACGGGACACAATAATGAAAAACTGTTTTTT. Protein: CASSSTGHNNEKLFF.

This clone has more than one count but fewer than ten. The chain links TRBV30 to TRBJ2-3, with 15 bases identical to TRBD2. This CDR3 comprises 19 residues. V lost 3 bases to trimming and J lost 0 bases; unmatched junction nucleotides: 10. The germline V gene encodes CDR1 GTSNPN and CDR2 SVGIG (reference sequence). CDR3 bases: TGTGCCTGGAGCATCCGGGGACTAGCGGGGGGCATTAGCACAGATACGCAGTATTTT. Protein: CAWSIRGLAGGISTDTQYF. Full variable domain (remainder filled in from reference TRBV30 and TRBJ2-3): SQTIHQWPATLVQPVGSPLSLECTVEGTSNPNLYWYRQAAGRGLQLLFYSVGIGQISSEVPQNLSASRPQDRQFILSSKKLLLSDSGFYLCAWSIRGLAGGISTDTQYFGPGTRLTVL.

CDR3 DNA: TGTGCCAGCAGCCAAGACGACGGGGGACTGTTTTTT. Residues: CASSQDDGGLFF. This chain connects TRBV3-1 (or the pseudogene TRBV3-2) to TRBJ1-4, with D tentatively TRBD1 (5 bases). The CDR3 covers 12 residues. The V end lost 0 bases, the J end lost 13 bases, and 9 bases lay between the germline ends. CDR1 and CDR2 from the germline V gene are LGHDT and YNNKEL (reference sequence).

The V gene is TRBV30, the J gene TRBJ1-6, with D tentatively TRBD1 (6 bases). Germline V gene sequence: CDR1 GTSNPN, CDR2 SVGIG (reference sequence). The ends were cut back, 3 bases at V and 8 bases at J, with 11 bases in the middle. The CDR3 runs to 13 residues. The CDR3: CAWRSQGDSPLHF. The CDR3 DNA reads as TGTGCCTGGAGGTCACAGGGTGATTCACCCCTCCACTTT.

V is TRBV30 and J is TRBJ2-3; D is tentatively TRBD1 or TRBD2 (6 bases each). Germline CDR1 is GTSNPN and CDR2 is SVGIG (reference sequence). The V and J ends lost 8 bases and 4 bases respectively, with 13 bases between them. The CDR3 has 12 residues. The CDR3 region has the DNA TGTGCCACCGACGGGGGCCCAGATACGCAGTATTTT. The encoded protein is CATDGGPDTQYF.

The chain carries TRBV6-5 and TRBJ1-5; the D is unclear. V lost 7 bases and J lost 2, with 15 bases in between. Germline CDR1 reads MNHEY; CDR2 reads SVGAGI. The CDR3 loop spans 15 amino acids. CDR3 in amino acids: CASMVRRNGNQPQHF. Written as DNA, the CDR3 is TGTGCCAGCATGGTGAGAAGAAACGGCAATCAGCCCCAGCATTTT.

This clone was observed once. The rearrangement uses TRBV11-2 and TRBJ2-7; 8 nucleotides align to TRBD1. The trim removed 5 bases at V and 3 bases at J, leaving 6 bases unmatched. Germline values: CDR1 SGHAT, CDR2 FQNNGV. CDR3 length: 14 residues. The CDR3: CASSNYRGSYEQYF. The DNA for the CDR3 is TGTGCCAGCAGCAACTACAGGGGGAGCTACGAGCAGTACTTC.

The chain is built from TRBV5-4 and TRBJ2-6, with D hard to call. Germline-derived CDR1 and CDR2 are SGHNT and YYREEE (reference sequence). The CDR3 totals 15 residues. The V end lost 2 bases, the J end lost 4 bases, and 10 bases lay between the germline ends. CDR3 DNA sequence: TGTGCCAGCAGCTTAATGTTGCCCGGGGCCAACGTCCTGACTTTC. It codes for CASSLMLPGANVLTF.

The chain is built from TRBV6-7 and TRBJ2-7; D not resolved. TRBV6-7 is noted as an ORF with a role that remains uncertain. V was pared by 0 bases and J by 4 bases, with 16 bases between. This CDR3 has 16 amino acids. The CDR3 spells CASSYSADRALYEQYF. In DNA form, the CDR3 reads TGTGCCAGCAGTTACTCGGCAGATCGGGCACTATACGAGCAGTACTTC.

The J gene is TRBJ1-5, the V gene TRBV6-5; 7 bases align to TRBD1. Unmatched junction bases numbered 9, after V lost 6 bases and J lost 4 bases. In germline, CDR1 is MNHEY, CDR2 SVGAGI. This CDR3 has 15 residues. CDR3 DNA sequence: TGTGCCAGCAGCCTTACAAGGGACAGAAATCAGCCCCAGCATTTT. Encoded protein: CASSLTRDRNQPQHF.

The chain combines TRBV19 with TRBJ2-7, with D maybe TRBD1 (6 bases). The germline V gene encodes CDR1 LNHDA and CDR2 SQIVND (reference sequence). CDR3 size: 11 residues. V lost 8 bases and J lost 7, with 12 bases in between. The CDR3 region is CASPQGWEQYF. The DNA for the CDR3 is TGTGCCAGTCCACAGGGATGGGAGCAGTACTTC. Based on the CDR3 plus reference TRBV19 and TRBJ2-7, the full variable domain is DGGITQSPKYLFRKEGQNVTLSCEQNLNHDAMYWYRQDPGQGLRLIYYSQIVNDFQKGDIAEGYSVSREKKESFPLTVTSAQKNPTAFYLCASPQGWEQYFGPGTRLTVT.

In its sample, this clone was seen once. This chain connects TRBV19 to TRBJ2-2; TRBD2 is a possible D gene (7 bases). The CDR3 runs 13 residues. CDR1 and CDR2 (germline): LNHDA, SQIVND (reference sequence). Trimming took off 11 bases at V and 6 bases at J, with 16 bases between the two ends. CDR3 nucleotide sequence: TGTGCCTCAAACCGAGGGGGGGCCGGGGAGCTGTTTTTT. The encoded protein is CASNRGGAGELFF.

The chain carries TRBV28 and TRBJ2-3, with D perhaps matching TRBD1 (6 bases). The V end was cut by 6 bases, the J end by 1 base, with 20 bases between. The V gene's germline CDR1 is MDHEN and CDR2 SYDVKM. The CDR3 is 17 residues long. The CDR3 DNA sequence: TGTGCCAGCAGCCGAACACAACAGGGAAGTGGCACAGATACGCAGTATTTT. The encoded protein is CASSRTQQGSGTDTQYF.

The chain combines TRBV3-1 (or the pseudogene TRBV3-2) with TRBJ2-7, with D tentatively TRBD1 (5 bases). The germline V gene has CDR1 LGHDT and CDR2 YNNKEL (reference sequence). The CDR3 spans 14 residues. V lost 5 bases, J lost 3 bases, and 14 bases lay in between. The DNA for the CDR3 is TGTGCCAGCAGCAACCCAGGGAAAGTCTACGAGCAGTACTTC. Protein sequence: CASSNPGKVYEQYF.

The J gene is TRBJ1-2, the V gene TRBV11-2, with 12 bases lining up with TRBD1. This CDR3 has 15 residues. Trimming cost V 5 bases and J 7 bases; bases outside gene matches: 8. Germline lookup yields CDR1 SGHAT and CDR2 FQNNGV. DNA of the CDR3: TGTGCCAGCAGCCAGGGGGGACAGGGGGCTATTGGCTACACCTTC. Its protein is CASSQGGQGAIGYTF.

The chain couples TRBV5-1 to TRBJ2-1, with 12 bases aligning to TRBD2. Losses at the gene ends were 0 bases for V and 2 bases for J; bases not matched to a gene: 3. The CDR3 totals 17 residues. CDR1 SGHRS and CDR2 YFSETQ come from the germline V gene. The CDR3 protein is CASSLGLAGAPYNEQFF. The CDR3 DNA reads TGCGCCAGCAGCTTGGGACTAGCGGGGGCGCCCTACAATGAGCAGTTCTTC.

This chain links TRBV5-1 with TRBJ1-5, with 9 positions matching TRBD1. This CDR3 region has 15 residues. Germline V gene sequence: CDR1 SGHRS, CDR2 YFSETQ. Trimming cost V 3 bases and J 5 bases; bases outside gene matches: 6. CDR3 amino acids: CASSWATGGDQPQHF. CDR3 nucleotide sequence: TGCGCCAGCAGCTGGGCGACAGGGGGGGATCAGCCCCAGCATTTT.

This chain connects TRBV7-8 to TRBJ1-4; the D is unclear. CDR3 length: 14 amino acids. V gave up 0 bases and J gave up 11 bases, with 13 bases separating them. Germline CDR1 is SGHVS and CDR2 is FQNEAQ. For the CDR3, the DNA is TGTGCCAGCAGCTTAGCCGAAGACCGATCGAAACTGTTTTTT. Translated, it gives CASSLAEDRSKLFF.

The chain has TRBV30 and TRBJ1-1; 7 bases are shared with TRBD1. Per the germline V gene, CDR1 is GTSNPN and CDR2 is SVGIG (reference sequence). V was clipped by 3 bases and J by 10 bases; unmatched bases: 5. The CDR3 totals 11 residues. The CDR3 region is CAWREGARAFF. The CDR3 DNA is TGTGCCTGGAGAGAGGGGGCTCGAGCTTTCTTT. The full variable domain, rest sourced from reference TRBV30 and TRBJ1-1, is SQTIHQWPATLVQPVGSPLSLECTVEGTSNPNLYWYRQAAGRGLQLLFYSVGIGQISSEVPQNLSASRPQDRQFILSSKKLLLSDSGFYLCAWREGARAFFGQGTRLTVV.

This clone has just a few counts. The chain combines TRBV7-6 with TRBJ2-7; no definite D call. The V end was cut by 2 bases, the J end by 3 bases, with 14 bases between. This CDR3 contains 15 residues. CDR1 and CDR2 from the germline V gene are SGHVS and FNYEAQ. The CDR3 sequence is CASSLNFDGLYEQYF. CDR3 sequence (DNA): TGTGCCAGCAGCTTAAATTTCGATGGTCTCTACGAGCAGTACTTC.

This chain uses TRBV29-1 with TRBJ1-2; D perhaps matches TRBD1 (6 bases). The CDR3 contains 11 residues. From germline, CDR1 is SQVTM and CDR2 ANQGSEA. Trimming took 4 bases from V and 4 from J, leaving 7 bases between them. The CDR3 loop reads CSVVQGYGYTF. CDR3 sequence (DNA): TGCAGCGTTGTACAGGGCTATGGCTACACCTTC.

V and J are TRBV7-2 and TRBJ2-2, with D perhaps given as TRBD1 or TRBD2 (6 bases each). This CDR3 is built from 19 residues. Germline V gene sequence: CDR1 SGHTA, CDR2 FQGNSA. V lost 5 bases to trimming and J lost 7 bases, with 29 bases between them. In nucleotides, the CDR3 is TGTGCCAGCAGCCAGAGGTCGCAGGGGCGATCCAGGAGGGGCGGGGAGCTGTTTTTT. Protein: CASSQRSQGRSRRGGELFF.

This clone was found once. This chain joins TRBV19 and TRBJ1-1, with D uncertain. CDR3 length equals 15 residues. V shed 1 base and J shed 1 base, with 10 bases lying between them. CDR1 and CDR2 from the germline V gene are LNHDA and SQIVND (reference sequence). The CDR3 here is CASSIGGNENTEAFF. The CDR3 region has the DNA TGTGCCAGTAGTATAGGAGGTAACGAGAACACTGAAGCTTTCTTT.

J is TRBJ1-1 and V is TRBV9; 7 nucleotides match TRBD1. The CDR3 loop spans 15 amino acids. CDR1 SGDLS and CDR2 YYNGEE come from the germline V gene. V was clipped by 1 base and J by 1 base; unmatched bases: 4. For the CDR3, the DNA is TGTGCCAGCAGCGTAACGAACAGGGGGAACACTGAAGCTTTCTTT. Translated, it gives CASSVTNRGNTEAFF.

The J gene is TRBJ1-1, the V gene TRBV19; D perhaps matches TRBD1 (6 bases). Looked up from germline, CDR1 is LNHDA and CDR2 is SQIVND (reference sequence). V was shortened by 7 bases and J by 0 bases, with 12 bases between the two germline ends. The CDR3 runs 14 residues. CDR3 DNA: TGTGCCAGTACCCAACAGGGCATGAACACTGAAGCTTTCTTT. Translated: CASTQQGMNTEAFF.

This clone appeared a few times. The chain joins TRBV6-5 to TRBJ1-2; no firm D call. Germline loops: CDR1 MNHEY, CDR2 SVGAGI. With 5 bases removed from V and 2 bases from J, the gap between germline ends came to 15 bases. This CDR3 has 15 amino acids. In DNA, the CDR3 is TGTGCCAGCAGTAGGACCTGGACGGTAAACTATGGCTACACCTTC. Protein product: CASSRTWTVNYGYTF.

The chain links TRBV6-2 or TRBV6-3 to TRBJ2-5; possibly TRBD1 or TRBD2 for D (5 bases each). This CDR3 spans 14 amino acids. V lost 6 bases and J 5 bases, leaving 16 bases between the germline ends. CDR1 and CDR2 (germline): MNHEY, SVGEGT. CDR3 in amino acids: CASSSGGRVETQYF. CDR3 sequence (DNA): TGTGCCAGCAGCTCCGGAGGCAGGGTGGAGACCCAGTACTTC.

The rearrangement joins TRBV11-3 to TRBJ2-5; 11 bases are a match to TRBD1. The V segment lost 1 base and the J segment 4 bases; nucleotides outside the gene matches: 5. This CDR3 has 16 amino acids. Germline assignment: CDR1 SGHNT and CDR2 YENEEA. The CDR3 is CASSLGGGTGGETQYF. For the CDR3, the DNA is TGTGCCAGCAGCTTAGGGGGCGGGACAGGGGGAGAGACCCAGTACTTC.

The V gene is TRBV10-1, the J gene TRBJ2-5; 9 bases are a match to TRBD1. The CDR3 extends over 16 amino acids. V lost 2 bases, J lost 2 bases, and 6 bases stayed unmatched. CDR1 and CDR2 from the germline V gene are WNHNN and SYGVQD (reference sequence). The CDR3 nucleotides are TGCGCCAGCAGTGAGGGGACAGGGAGTAAACAAGAGACCCAGTACTTC. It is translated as CASSEGTGSKQETQYF.